This T cell receptor beta chain derives from a study of regulatory T cells in long-lasting Graves disease. Study background: Patients newly diagnosed with Graves' had been on antithyroid drugs for under 3 months.

This clonotype has at least ten counts. Its target is unknown. HTBI primers from iRepertoire and Arm-PCR of CDR3 regions yielded the TCR beta libraries. TCRdb reprocessed the multiplex PCR reads with MiXCR, giving one entry per CDR3 protein. The sample comprises about 240,000 distinct CDR3 sequences, 20% of which are singletons, and roughly 13% rests with the top ten. Sample time point: newly diagnosed GD, antithyroid drugs for less than 3 months. Extracted PBMC RNA gave rise to the TCR library. Whole-study findings and limits: Sampling was limited to peripheral blood rather than thyroid tissue.

This specimen was peripheral blood mononuclear cells (PBMCs), taken at new diagnosis, from a patient treated with antithyroid drugs. This TCR came from a female donor with Graves disease.

The CDR3: CASSPDGGGGAYEQYF. The CDR3, as DNA: TGTGCCAGCAGCCCCGATGGTGGAGGGGGTGCCTACGAGCAGTACTTC. The chain links TRBV11-3 to TRBJ2-7; the D call may be TRBD1 or TRBD2 (6 bases each). From germline, CDR1 is SGHNT and CDR2 YENEEA. The CDR3 is 16 amino acids. V lost 5 bases and J 2 bases, leaving 19 bases between the germline ends.